The 12 T cell receptor beta chains given below trace back to one sample, sequenced in a study of blood T cell repertoires in COVID-19. Sequenced by immunoSEQ multiplex PCR; TCRdb stores in-frame clones only, minus some. The sample shows under 150,000 clones, 84% of them seen only once. The sample comprised PBMCs or T cells enriched from blood (not recorded which). The receptors shown here come from a man aged 45-65 years in a cohort exposed to, infected with or recovered from COVID-19 (not recorded which).

This clone was observed once. The chain couples TRBV19 to TRBJ1-5; maybe TRBD1 (6 bases). The germline CDR1 and CDR2 sequences are LNHDA and SQIVND (reference sequence). The ends were cut back, 1 base at V and 5 bases at J, with 9 bases in the middle. This CDR3 has 14 amino acids. The CDR3 sequence is CASSIGTAYQPQHF. The CDR3 nucleotides are TGTGCCAGTAGTATAGGGACAGCTTATCAGCCCCAGCATTTT.

The chain is built from TRBV4-1 and TRBJ2-1; 14 bases fit TRBD2. V shed 4 bases and J 8 bases; nucleotides not matched to a gene: 13. CDR1 and CDR2 from the germline V gene are MGHRA and YSYEKL. This CDR3 has 18 amino acids. The CDR3 nucleotides are TGCGCCAGCAGCCCCATGCCGGGACTAGCGGGAGCAATCCATGAGCAGTTCTTC. The encoded protein is CASSPMPGLAGAIHEQFF.

The count of this clone is one. V gene TRBV3-1 (or the pseudogene TRBV3-2) combines with J gene TRBJ2-5, with 7 bases identical to TRBD1. V lost 3 bases to trimming and J lost 6 bases; unmatched junction nucleotides: 4. This CDR3 comprises 13 residues. Germline-derived CDR1 and CDR2 are LGHDT and YNNKEL (reference sequence). The DNA for the CDR3 is TGTGCCAGCAGCCACATACAGGGGCAGACCCAGTACTTC. It specifies CASSHIQGQTQYF.

This clone was observed a single time. J is TRBJ1-1 and V is TRBV6-1; the D is unclear. The CDR3 is 15 amino acids. The ends were cut back, 1 base at V and 7 bases at J, with 16 bases in the middle. The germline V gene encodes CDR1 MNHNS and CDR2 SASEGT. The CDR3 loop is CASSEGFVGGSEAFF. CDR3 nucleotides: TGTGCCAGCAGTGAAGGGTTTGTTGGAGGGAGTGAAGCTTTCTTT.

This rearrangement joins TRBV30 to TRBJ1-1; 9 bases match TRBD1. CDR1 GTSNPN and CDR2 SVGIG come from the germline V gene (reference sequence). Trimming at V came to 2 bases and at J to 2 bases, leaving 6 bases not matched to a gene. This CDR3 comprises 15 residues. The DNA for the CDR3 is TGTGCCTGGAGTAGGCAGGACAGGGGCAACACTGAAGCTTTCTTT. Residues: CAWSRQDRGNTEAFF.

The CDR3 is CATSVGGRQQETQYF. The CDR3 coding sequence is TGTGCCACCAGTGTTGGCGGGAGGCAGCAAGAGACCCAGTACTTC. The chain joins TRBV24-1 to TRBJ2-5; TRBD2 matches 8 bases. CDR1 and CDR2 from the germline V gene are KGHDR and SFDVKD. With V trimmed by 5 bases and J by 2 bases, 6 bases remained unmatched. There are 15 residues in the CDR3.

The V gene is TRBV2, the J gene TRBJ1-5, with a tentative D call TRBD1 (5 bases). The V end lost 2 bases, the J end lost 7 bases, and 15 bases lay between the germline ends. Germline loops: CDR1 SNHLY, CDR2 FYNNEI. The CDR3 is 15 residues long. CDR3: CASSEKWAGMQPQHF. The CDR3 region has the DNA TGTGCCAGCAGTGAAAAATGGGCAGGGATGCAGCCCCAGCATTTT.

The chain joins TRBV5-4 to TRBJ1-2, with D unresolved. From germline, CDR1 is SGHNT and CDR2 YYREEE (reference sequence). Trimming pared 0 bases from V and 4 bases from J, leaving 10 bases between. The CDR3 contains 14 residues. CDR3 nucleotides: TGTGCCAGCAGCTTGGTGGAGGGCGCCTATGGCTACACCTTC. The encoded protein is CASSLVEGAYGYTF. Full variable domain (missing parts from reference TRBV5-4 and TRBJ1-2): ETGVTQSPTHLIKTRGQQVTLRCSSQSGHNTVSWYQQALGQGPQFIFQYYREEENGRGNFPPRFSGLQFPNYSSELNVNALELDDSALYLCASSLVEGAYGYTFGSGTRLTVV.

The V call is TRBV2, the J call TRBJ1-1, with D maybe TRBD1 (5 bases). Trimming removed 2 bases at V and 1 base at J, with 11 bases between. The CDR3 contains 15 residues. Germline CDR1 and CDR2: SNHLY and FYNNEI. CDR3 sequence: CASSERGVPNTEAFF. The CDR3 DNA is TGTGCCAGCAGTGAACGGGGGGTCCCGAACACTGAAGCTTTCTTT.

This clone turned up a few times. The V and J genes are TRBV7-2 and TRBJ2-7; 8 bases are a match to TRBD1. V lost 5 bases and J lost 0; bases outside the gene matches: 12. CDR3 length: 17 amino acids. The V gene's germline CDR1 is SGHTA and CDR2 FQGNSA. CDR3: CASSLNPGQGPSYEQYF. The CDR3 DNA sequence: TGTGCCAGCAGCCTCAACCCAGGACAGGGTCCCTCCTACGAGCAGTACTTC.

V and J are TRBV5-1 and TRBJ2-5, with D possibly being TRBD2 (5 bases). CDR1 is SGHRS, CDR2 YFSETQ, per germline. The CDR3 length is 16 residues. The V and J ends lost 1 base and 4 bases respectively, with 17 bases between them. The CDR3 sequence: CASSLTEGLPGETQYF. The CDR3 DNA reads as TGCGCCAGCAGCTTGACAGAGGGCTTGCCTGGAGAGACCCAGTACTTC.

The rearrangement links TRBV4-3 to TRBJ2-7; D might be TRBD2 (5 bases). Germline CDR1 reads LGHNA; CDR2 reads YSLEER. This CDR3 is built from 15 residues. V gave up 0 bases and J gave up 2 bases, with 11 bases separating them. DNA of the CDR3: TGCGCCAGCAGCCAAGAGGTGAGGGCTCCCTACGAGCAGTACTTC. Its protein is CASSQEVRAPYEQYF.